This T cell receptor (beta chain) was recorded in a study of beta chain features in type 1 diabetes. Study as a whole: Similarity in age, gender and cell yields was seen between patients and healthy donors. The study's findings and limits: Shorter TCRB CDR3s, moderately but significantly so, marked every one of the four CD4+ subsets in Type 1 diabetes patients. A PCR bias possibly favoring shorter templates would apply equally to patients and controls.

Reverse transcription of all isolated RNA meant that expressed TCRB transcripts were sequenced. The method was immunoSEQ multiplex PCR; TCRdb's version includes in-frame clones alone and lacks a portion of them. The sample shows about 360,000 clones, 10% to 15% of them seen only once. As regards this clone: What it binds is unknown.

Deletions cut 3 bases from V and 8 bases from J, with 16 bases between. The length of the CDR3 is 14 residues. Germline assignment: CDR1 SGHTA and CDR2 FQGNSA. A heparinised blood draw that averaged about 120 mL was obtained once from each donor. All of the sorted populations showed purity greater than 95%. The source is a woman between 18 and 29 years old with type 1 diabetes. V gene TRBV7-2 combines with J gene TRBJ1-2; D is unresolved. Sequences were obtained from naive CD4+ T cells from blood. DNA of the CDR3: TGTGCCAGCAGCTTCCTGGGAGGCGCCGCAGGCTACACCTTC. Amino acid sequence: CASSFLGGAAGYTF.